The 23 T cell receptor beta chains below all came from one sample that was sequenced in a study of T cell responses to AZD1222 COVID-19 vaccine. Sequencing was performed with immunoSEQ multiplex PCR; in TCRdb, only in-frame clones are kept and a portion is missing. This table holds about 160,000 clones, approximately 88% found once. The material was peripheral blood, obtained 28 days after the second AZD1222 dose. The receptors were sampled from an adult who received the AZD1222 COVID-19 vaccine.

The chain carries TRBV3-1 (or the pseudogene TRBV3-2) and TRBJ2-1; 7 bases match TRBD2. CDR1 is LGHDT, CDR2 YNNKEL, per germline (reference sequence). V lost 4 bases to trimming and J lost 7 bases; unmatched junction nucleotides: 13. CDR3 size: 16 residues. Written as DNA, the CDR3 is TGTGCCAGCAGCCCACGGGGCGGGGGTAACGGGAATGAGCAGTTCTTC. Its protein is CASSPRGGGNGNEQFF.

The genes are TRBV29-1 and TRBJ1-1; TRBD1 agrees at 10 bases. This CDR3 is built from 15 residues. V trimming: 5 bases; J trimming: 1 base; junction bases outside the gene matches: 7. Germline CDR1 reads SQVTM; CDR2 reads ANQGSEA. The CDR3 spells CSVPGQGLWNTEAFF. The CDR3 DNA reads TGCAGCGTTCCGGGACAGGGGCTCTGGAACACTGAAGCTTTCTTT. The whole variable domain, filled in from reference TRBV29-1 and TRBJ1-1, reads SAVISQKPSRDICQRGTSLTIQCQVDSQVTMMFWYRQQPGQSLTLIATANQGSEATYESGFVIDKFPISRPNLTFSTLTVSNMSPEDSSIYLCSVPGQGLWNTEAFFGQGTRLTVV.

Only one count was recorded for this clone. This chain links TRBV5-4 with TRBJ1-3, with 8 positions matching TRBD1. This CDR3 region has 17 residues. The ends lost 0 bases at V and 4 bases at J; junction bases unmatched: 9. The germline CDR1 and CDR2 sequences are SGHNT and YYREEE (reference sequence). For the CDR3, the DNA is TGTGCCAGCAGCTTGGTAGGCCAGGGGGCAGGAGGAAACACCATATATTTT. It codes for CASSLVGQGAGGNTIYF.

V usage is TRBV6-2 or TRBV6-3 and J usage is TRBJ2-5; no definite D call. Trimming removed 5 bases at V and 2 bases at J, with 15 bases between. The CDR3 spans 15 residues. Germline V gene sequence: CDR1 MNHEY, CDR2 SVGEGT. The CDR3 region is CASSPGMTAQETQYF. The CDR3 region has the DNA TGTGCCAGCAGTCCGGGTATGACGGCTCAAGAGACCCAGTACTTC.

This clone has a handful of counts. This chain uses TRBV12-5 with TRBJ1-1, with D unclear. The CDR3 spans 14 residues. CDR1 and CDR2 (germline): LGHNT, FRNRAP. Trimming took off 6 bases at V and 4 bases at J, with 15 bases between the two ends. Here the CDR3 DNA reads TGTGCTAGTGGCCAGACCTCCGGAGGCACTGAAGCTTTCTTT. The encoded protein is CASGQTSGGTEAFF.

This clone was counted only a few times. The J gene is TRBJ1-2, the V gene TRBV2, with D uncertain. The CDR3 spans 12 residues. Looked up from germline, CDR1 is SNHLY and CDR2 is FYNNEI. V lost 4 bases, J lost 4 bases, and 7 bases lay in between. Written as DNA, the CDR3 is TGTGCCAGCAGTGGGGAGGGCTATGGCTACACCTTC. Its translation: CASSGEGYGYTF.

V is TRBV6-5 and J is TRBJ1-5; 9 positions agree with TRBD1. Germline V gives CDR1 MNHEY, CDR2 SVGAGI. The V segment lost 10 bases and the J segment 4 bases; nucleotides outside the gene matches: 8. The CDR3 is 14 amino acids. The CDR3 reads CAIGTGGANQPQHF. The CDR3 DNA reads TGTGCCATCGGTACAGGGGGCGCGAATCAGCCCCAGCATTTT.

The V gene is TRBV6-1, the J gene TRBJ2-7; TRBD1 matches at 10 bases. CDR3 length: 16 amino acids. V lost 1 base, J lost 6 bases, and 9 bases stayed unmatched. Germline CDR1 is MNHNS and CDR2 is SASEGT. CDR3 DNA: TGTGCCAGCAGTGAAGTGCCCGGGACAGGGGTCACCGAGCAGTACTTC. Amino acid sequence: CASSEVPGTGVTEQYF.

This chain uses TRBV6-5 with TRBJ1-2, with D unresolved. Trimming pared 10 bases from V and 5 bases from J, leaving 17 bases between. This CDR3 has 13 amino acids. From germline, CDR1 is MNHEY and CDR2 SVGAGI. For the CDR3, the DNA is TGTGCCACCCTTCCGGCCCTTCTATATGGCTACACCTTC. Amino acids: CATLPALLYGYTF.

The chain joins TRBV4-1 to TRBJ1-1; the D gene is possibly TRBD1 (6 bases). This CDR3 region has 16 residues. Germline lookup yields CDR1 MGHRA and CDR2 YSYEKL. V was trimmed by 3 bases and J by 0 bases, leaving 14 bases between them. The CDR3 spells CASSHQVGAMNTEAFF. The CDR3 nucleotides read TGCGCCAGCAGCCATCAAGTGGGGGCTATGAACACTGAAGCTTTCTTT.

The V gene is TRBV27, the J gene TRBJ2-1; tentatively, D is TRBD2 (7 bases). Trimming removed 6 bases at V and 2 bases at J, with 8 bases between. The CDR3 is made up of 13 amino acids. CDR1 and CDR2 (germline): MNHEY, SMNVEV (reference sequence). The CDR3 bases are TGTGCCAGCAGGCGGGGGCCCTACAATGAGCAGTTCTTC. Amino acids: CASRRGPYNEQFF.

The rearrangement links TRBV28 to TRBJ2-1, with TRBD1 matching 9 bases. CDR3 size: 13 residues. The germline V gene has CDR1 MDHEN and CDR2 SYDVKM. Losses at the gene ends were 7 bases for V and 7 bases for J; bases not matched to a gene: 5. CDR3 DNA sequence: TGTGCCAGCACCGGGACAGGGAGGAATGAGCAGTTCTTC. Translation gives CASTGTGRNEQFF.

The chain is built from TRBV21-1 and TRBJ1-5; the table gives TRBD1 as D, unverified against the DNA. TRBV21-1 is a documented pseudogene. The CDR3 loop spans 20 amino acids. CDR3 bases: TGTGCCAGCAGCAAAGCGTGGGGTATCGGACATGGGTTTAGCAATCAGCCCCAGCATTTT. It yields the protein CASSKAWGIGHGFSNQPQHF.

V gene TRBV4-3 combines with J gene TRBJ2-7; 7 positions match TRBD1. Per the germline V gene, CDR1 is LGHNA and CDR2 is YSLEER. The CDR3 sequence is 16 residues long. The trim removed 0 bases at V and 4 bases at J, leaving 9 bases unmatched. The DNA of the CDR3 is TGCGCCAGCAGCCAAGATTTAGGGACAGCGATTTACGAGCAGTACTTC. Amino acids: CASSQDLGTAIYEQYF.

The chain links TRBV3-1 (or the pseudogene TRBV3-2) to TRBJ1-6; D is unresolved. The germline V and J ends were trimmed by 3 bases and 0 bases, with 6 bases remaining between them. Germline-derived CDR1 and CDR2 are LGHDT and YNNKEL (reference sequence). CDR3 length equals 15 residues. In DNA form, the CDR3 reads TGTGCCAGCAGCCACGGCAGCTCCTATAATTCACCCCTCCACTTT. The encoded protein is CASSHGSSYNSPLHF.

This clone was detected once. The chain recombines TRBV5-4 with TRBJ1-1; D remains unclear. V lost 0 bases and J lost 5, with 11 bases in between. The CDR3 spans 14 residues. CDR1 is SGHNT, CDR2 YYREEE, per germline (reference sequence). CDR3 protein: CASSLGWPPTEAFF. CDR3 nucleotides: TGTGCCAGCAGCTTGGGCTGGCCCCCAACTGAAGCTTTCTTT.

The chain links TRBV5-1 to TRBJ2-2; 10 bases match TRBD2. The germline CDR1 and CDR2 sequences are SGHRS and YFSETQ. This CDR3 region has 17 residues. The trim removed 0 bases at V and 1 base at J, leaving 3 bases unmatched. The CDR3 nucleotides read TGCGCCAGCAGCTTGGGGCTAGCGGGGGTGAACACCGGGGAGCTGTTTTTT. Its translation: CASSLGLAGVNTGELFF.

This clone was seen more than once but under ten times. The V call is TRBV19, the J call TRBJ1-4; no reliable D call. The V gene lost 7 bases and the J gene lost 7 bases, with 22 bases spanning the gap. The germline gives CDR1 LNHDA, CDR2 SQIVND (reference sequence). CDR3 length equals 16 residues. CDR3: CASTTSGRTRGEKLFF. DNA of the CDR3: TGTGCCAGTACCACATCTGGACGGACCAGAGGTGAAAAACTGTTTTTT.

CDR3 loop: CASSQQGGMGNTEAFF. For the CDR3, the DNA is TGTGCCAGCAGCCAACAGGGGGGGATGGGGAACACTGAAGCTTTCTTT. The rearrangement links TRBV3-1 (or the pseudogene TRBV3-2) to TRBJ1-1; 7 bases are shared with TRBD1. The J segment lost 1 base and the V segment lost 2 bases, leaving 7 bases of the junction unmatched. The germline gives CDR1 LGHDT, CDR2 YNNKEL (reference sequence). The CDR3 covers 16 residues.

This clone was observed a handful of times. This chain uses TRBV19 with TRBJ1-5; D unresolved. Deletions cut 5 bases from V and 0 bases from J, with 11 bases between. From germline, CDR1 is LNHDA and CDR2 SQIVND (reference sequence). This CDR3 comprises 15 residues. CDR3 loop: CASSWFNYSNQPQHF. The CDR3 DNA is TGTGCCAGTAGTTGGTTTAACTATAGCAATCAGCCCCAGCATTTT.

The chain couples TRBV10-3 to TRBJ2-1; 8 bases match TRBD1. V lost 3 bases, J lost 6 bases, and 4 bases stayed unmatched. The CDR3 is 14 amino acids. From germline, CDR1 is ENHRY and CDR2 SYGVKD. CDR3: CAISDWDRINEQFF. The CDR3, as DNA: TGTGCCATCAGTGATTGGGACAGGATCAATGAGCAGTTCTTC.

This clone showed up just a few times. The chain carries TRBV19 and TRBJ1-5, with D uncertain. V was shortened by 5 bases and J by 1 base, with 12 bases between the two germline ends. CDR3 length: 15 amino acids. Germline-derived CDR1 and CDR2 are LNHDA and SQIVND (reference sequence). DNA for the CDR3: TGTGCCAGTAGTCCGGCCCCTTGGAGCAATCAGCCCCAGCATTTT. Its translation is CASSPAPWSNQPQHF.

The chain recombines TRBV7-2 with TRBJ1-4, with D possibly TRBD1 on 6 matching bases. With 5 bases removed from V and 5 bases from J, the gap between germline ends came to 15 bases. CDR1 is SGHTA, CDR2 FQGNSA, per germline. The CDR3 is made up of 15 amino acids. The CDR3 nucleotides read TGTGCCAGCAGCCCCTACAGGGCCCCGAATGAAAAACTGTTTTTT. Amino acids: CASSPYRAPNEKLFF.